Each of the 8 T cell receptor beta chains below was sequenced from the same sample in a study of patients and donors after allogeneic stem cell transplantation. TCRdb recomputed calls from the RT-PCR reads with MiXCR, one row per CDR3 protein. The profile shows roughly 880,000 distinct CDR3 sequences, roughly 18% of them singletons. Sequencing was done on a sample of blood, either unsorted or a sorted T cell fraction (not recorded which). All receptors come from a human donor who was either an allogeneic HSCT recipient or a stem cell or donor lymphocyte infusion donor (not recorded which). It is not recorded whose cells these are; they may come from a transplant donor.

A few counts support this clonotype. The chain joins TRBV4-1 to TRBJ2-1; TRBD2 agrees at 7 bases. J was trimmed by 2 bases and V by 4 bases; bases with no gene match: 11. The V gene's germline CDR1 is MGHRA and CDR2 YSYEKL. There are 17 residues in the CDR3. CDR3 amino acids: CASSPTEWGGPYNEQFF. DNA for the CDR3: TGCGCCAGCAGCCCCACCGAGTGGGGGGGACCCTACAATGAGCAGTTCTTC.

The table lists this clonotype with a few counts. This chain links TRBV27 with TRBJ2-1, with TRBD1 matching over 7 bases. V lost 5 bases, J lost 5 bases, and 6 bases stayed unmatched. Germline values: CDR1 MNHEY, CDR2 SMNVEV (reference sequence). The CDR3 has 14 amino acids. The CDR3 loop reads CASSPFDRDNEQFF. The CDR3 DNA follows: TGTGCCAGCAGTCCCTTCGACAGGGACAATGAGCAGTTCTTC.

The V and J genes are TRBV19 and TRBJ1-1; 7 bases fit TRBD1. Per the germline V gene, CDR1 is LNHDA and CDR2 is SQIVND (reference sequence). The V and J ends lost 9 bases and 1 base, in that order; junction bases with no gene match: 8. This CDR3 has 14 amino acids. In DNA, the CDR3 is TGTGCCAGCGGAAAACGGACAGGGAACACTGAAGCTTTCTTT. Translation: CASGKRTGNTEAFF.

The V and J genes are TRBV13 and TRBJ2-7; 9 nucleotides agree with TRBD2. The CDR3 is 16 amino acids. Germline CDR1 PRHDT, CDR2 FYEKMQ (reference sequence). V trimming: 5 bases; J trimming: 7 bases; junction bases outside the gene matches: 15. The CDR3, as DNA: TGTGCCAGCAGCACCCCGACTAGCGGACCCCATGAGGAGCAGTACTTC. It codes for CASSTPTSGPHEEQYF.

The chain links TRBV20-1 to TRBJ1-1; no clear D gene. CDR3 size: 14 residues. CDR1 and CDR2 (germline): DFQATT, SNEGSKA (reference sequence). The V and J ends lost 0 bases and 0 bases respectively, with 8 bases between them. The CDR3 region has the DNA TGCAGTGCTAGAGATATGGGTATGAACACTGAAGCTTTCTTT. Translated, it gives CSARDMGMNTEAFF.

The chain links TRBV20-1 to TRBJ1-3; 7 bases line up with TRBD1. With V trimmed by 2 bases and J by 5 bases, 6 bases remained unmatched. Germline V gene lookup returns CDR1 DFQATT and CDR2 SNEGSKA (reference sequence). CDR3 length: 14 residues. CDR3 nucleotides: TGCAGTGCTAGATACGGACAGGCGAGAAACACCATATATTTT. As protein: CSARYGQARNTIYF.

This clonotype was seen a few times. The chain uses TRBV3-1 and TRBJ1-5; no firm D call. V lost 3 bases, J lost 6 bases, and 12 bases lay in between. The V gene's germline CDR1 is LGHDT and CDR2 YNNKEL (reference sequence). The CDR3 is 14 amino acids. Here the CDR3 DNA reads TGTGCCAGCAGCCAGGGGATAGGTGTTCAGCCCCAGCATTTT. This codes for CASSQGIGVQPQHF.

In its sample, this clonotype was seen once. The CDR3 sequence: CASSPAGVVNEQFF. CDR3 nucleotide sequence: TGTGCCAGCAGCCCGGCGGGGGTAGTCAATGAGCAGTTCTTC. The chain combines TRBV11-2 with TRBJ2-1; 7 nucleotides align to TRBD2. The ends lost 5 bases at V and 6 bases at J; junction bases unmatched: 7. The germline CDR1 and CDR2 sequences are SGHAT and FQNNGV. The CDR3 is 14 residues long.